The next 5 T cell receptor beta chains were all read from a single sample in a study of blood T cell repertoires in COVID-19 (dated by TCRdb to 2018 to 2020). Library generation was performed with the immunoSEQ multiplex PCR assay. TCRdb took over this immuneACCESS table, retaining in-frame rearrangements with V and J assigned. Such tables are incomplete; in checked studies, under half of the missing clones stem from an unresolved V gene, and the remainder is unexplained. Within this sample are 200,000 to 250,000 clones, with 89% of them counted one time only. The leading ten clones occupy about 5% of the sample. The sample taken for sequencing was peripheral blood. The receptors shown here come from a woman between 35 and 50 years old with acute or convalescent COVID-19.

The rearrangement links TRBV5-1 to TRBJ1-5, with 8 nucleotides matching TRBD1. Germline V gene data show CDR1 as SGHRS and CDR2 as YFSETQ. The V and J ends lost 2 bases and 1 base, in that order; junction bases with no gene match: 5. The CDR3 spans 16 residues. CDR3 nucleotide sequence: TGCGCCAGCAGCTTAGGACAGGGCGGAAGCAATCAGCCCCAGCATTTT. Amino acid sequence: CASSLGQGGSNQPQHF.

The DNA of the CDR3 is TGTGCCACCAGCAGAGTCACCAGGGGAGCGCAGTACGTC. This encodes CATSRVTRGAQYV. V and J are TRBV15 and TRBJ2-7; possible D gene TRBD1, 6 bases. Deletions cut 1 base from V and 9 bases from J, with 13 bases between. This CDR3 spans 13 amino acids. CDR1 LNHNV and CDR2 YYDKDF come from the germline V gene (reference sequence).

The J gene is TRBJ2-2, the V gene TRBV5-1; 7 bases align to TRBD2. V lost 4 bases, J lost 6 bases, and 12 bases stayed unmatched. Per the germline V gene, CDR1 is SGHRS and CDR2 is YFSETQ. The CDR3 has 16 amino acids. DNA for the CDR3: TGCGCCAGCAGCACACCTGGGGGGGTCGGCGCCGGGGAGCTGTTTTTT. Encoded protein: CASSTPGGVGAGELFF. The variable domain in full, completed from reference TRBV5-1 and TRBJ2-2, reads KAGVTQTPRYLIKTRGQQVTLSCSPISGHRSVSWYQQTPGQGLQFLFEYFSETQRNKGNFPGRFSGRQFSNSRSEMNVSTLELGDSALYLCASSTPGGVGAGELFFGEGSRLTVL.

CDR3 nucleotide sequence: TGTGCCAGCGGGACGGATAGCAATCAGCCCCAGCATTTT. Encoded protein: CASGTDSNQPQHF. The chain recombines TRBV30 with TRBJ1-5; possible D gene TRBD1, 5 bases. Germline CDR1 is GTSNPN and CDR2 is SVGIG (reference sequence). Trimming shortened V by 8 bases and J by 0 bases, and 11 bases separated the two germline ends. The CDR3 has 13 residues.

The gene calls are TRBV18 and TRBJ2-2; D is possibly TRBD1 (5 bases). Germline assignment: CDR1 KGHSH and CDR2 LQKENI. This CDR3 is built from 14 residues. V was trimmed by 2 bases and J by 5 bases, leaving 9 bases between them. CDR3 residues: CASSPSQGTGELFF. The CDR3 DNA sequence: TGTGCCAGCTCACCATCCCAGGGAACCGGGGAGCTGTTTTTT. The full variable domain, rest sourced from reference TRBV18 and TRBJ2-2, is NAGVMQNPRHLVRRRGQEARLRCSPMKGHSHVYWYRQLPEEGLKFMVYLQKENIIDESGMPKERFSAEFPKEGPSILRIQQVVRGDSAAYFCASSPSQGTGELFFGEGSRLTVL.